The 9 T cell receptor beta chains presented below share a single source sample, sequenced in a study of technical replicates of blood from a handful of donors. Produced via immunoSEQ multiplex PCR; TCRdb's table is partial and in-frame only. The table lists some 47,000 clones, 80% to 95% of them singletons. The sequenced sample consisted of PBMCs. The receptors come from a human donor in good health. Some clones in this sample may be carry-over from other donors' samples.

This chain links TRBV19 with TRBJ2-1; the D gene is possibly TRBD2 (5 bases). The germline V gene encodes CDR1 LNHDA and CDR2 SQIVND (reference sequence). The CDR3 is 15 residues long. Trimming shortened V by 3 bases and J by 2 bases, and 11 bases separated the two germline ends. This CDR3 reads CASSMRLLTYNEQFF. In DNA form, the CDR3 reads TGTGCCAGTAGTATGAGACTACTTACCTACAATGAGCAGTTCTTC. The variable domain in full, with the rest retrieved from reference TRBV19 and TRBJ2-1, is DGGITQSPKYLFRKEGQNVTLSCEQNLNHDAMYWYRQDPGQGLRLIYYSQIVNDFQKGDIAEGYSVSREKKESFPLTVTSAQKNPTAFYLCASSMRLLTYNEQFFGPGTRLTVL.

The chain recombines TRBV30 with TRBJ2-5; 7 bases are shared with TRBD2. The V gene end was trimmed by 7 bases and the J gene end by 5 bases; junction bases not matched to a gene: 4. The CDR3 length is 11 residues. Germline-derived CDR1 and CDR2 are GTSNPN and SVGIG (reference sequence). For the CDR3, the DNA is TGTGCCTCTGGGGGGGGTGAGACCCAGTACTTC. This encodes CASGGGETQYF.

This clone is a singleton in its sample. The chain links TRBV4-1 to TRBJ1-1, with TRBD1 matching 8 bases. This CDR3 has 12 residues. CDR1 is MGHRA and CDR2 is YSYEKL in the germline V gene. The V gene end was trimmed by 6 bases and the J gene end by 7 bases; junction bases not matched to a gene: 4. The CDR3 is CASRVGQGEAFF. The CDR3 region has the DNA TGCGCCAGCAGAGTCGGACAGGGTGAAGCTTTCTTT.

J is TRBJ2-7 and V is TRBV30; TRBD2 agrees at 11 bases. The CDR3 has 15 amino acids. The V gene's germline CDR1 is GTSNPN and CDR2 SVGIG (reference sequence). Unmatched junction bases numbered 8, after V lost 2 bases and J lost 5 bases. The CDR3 DNA sequence: TGTGCCTGGAGTACCGGGACTAGCGGCCGGGACGAGCAGTACTTC. Translated, it gives CAWSTGTSGRDEQYF.

The chain links TRBV29-1 to TRBJ1-2; D not resolved. This CDR3 region has 12 residues. Germline lookup yields CDR1 SQVTM and CDR2 ANQGSEA. Deletions cut 4 bases from V and 4 bases from J, with 10 bases between. This CDR3 is CSVVEGSYGYTF. The CDR3 nucleotides are TGCAGCGTTGTCGAGGGTTCCTATGGCTACACCTTC. The variable domain in full, with the rest retrieved from reference TRBV29-1 and TRBJ1-2, is SAVISQKPSRDICQRGTSLTIQCQVDSQVTMMFWYRQQPGQSLTLIATANQGSEATYESGFVIDKFPISRPNLTFSTLTVSNMSPEDSSIYLCSVVEGSYGYTFGSGTRLTVV.

The chain has TRBV19 and TRBJ1-6; 7 bases map to TRBD1. Germline CDR1 reads LNHDA; CDR2 reads SQIVND (reference sequence). The CDR3 totals 16 residues. V trimming: 3 bases; J trimming: 8 bases; junction bases outside the gene matches: 10. The DNA for the CDR3 is TGTGCCAGTAGTATGGGCCAGAGACAGGGTTATTCACCCCTCCACTTT. It specifies CASSMGQRQGYSPLHF. The full variable domain, its missing parts supplied by reference TRBV19 and TRBJ1-6, is DGGITQSPKYLFRKEGQNVTLSCEQNLNHDAMYWYRQDPGQGLRLIYYSQIVNDFQKGDIAEGYSVSREKKESFPLTVTSAQKNPTAFYLCASSMGQRQGYSPLHFGNGTRLTVT.

The CDR3 nucleotides read TGTGCCAGCAGCCGGGAGGCTAGCCCGGGTGAGCAGTTCTTC. Its translation is CASSREASPGEQFF. This chain joins TRBV7-9 and TRBJ2-1; TRBD2 agrees at 7 bases. Trimming took 5 bases from V and 9 from J; bases not matched to a gene: 10. From germline, CDR1 is SEHNR and CDR2 FQNEAQ (reference sequence). The CDR3 runs 14 residues.

This clone was counted a single time. The V gene is TRBV5-3, the J gene TRBJ2-7; the D gene is possibly TRBD1 (5 bases). TRBV5-3 falls under the ORF class, with uncertain function. The CDR3 runs to 20 residues. Trimming removed 0 bases at V and 2 bases at J, with 27 bases between. The CDR3 region has the DNA TGTGCCAGAAGCTTGGGAAGTCGGACAACGGGCTTACCTACTCCCTACGAGCAGTACTTC. Its translation: CARSLGSRTTGLPTPYEQYF.

The chain couples TRBV5-1 to TRBJ2-7, with TRBD2 matching 9 bases. With V trimmed by 4 bases and J by 2 bases, 7 bases remained unmatched. Germline V gene data show CDR1 as SGHRS and CDR2 as YFSETQ. The CDR3 is 15 residues long. CDR3 amino acids: CASSAAGGTPYEQYF. The CDR3 DNA reads TGCGCCAGCAGCGCAGCGGGGGGCACCCCCTACGAGCAGTACTTC.